This T cell receptor (beta chain) derives from a study of T cells in localized non-small cell lung cancer. Overall study findings and caveats: Longer survival (overall) was linked to higher T cell density in blood.

Profiling relied on immunoSEQ multiplex PCR, and the TCRdb table lists in-frame clones only, not all of them. This repertoire shows around 17,000 clones, roughly 90% found once; its top ten account for under 4.5%. On this clone: The target antigen is unknown.

The CDR3 spans 13 residues. From germline, CDR1 is MNHEY and CDR2 SMNVEV (reference sequence). Trimming removed 6 bases from V and 0 bases from J, with 6 bases in between. The source is a male donor at least 60 years old with stage II squamous cell lung carcinoma. This specimen was peripheral blood, taken before any cancer treatment. The chain couples TRBV27 to TRBJ1-3, with D uncertain. CDR3 residues: CASRTSSGNTIYF. In nucleotides, the CDR3 is TGTGCCAGCAGAACGTCCTCTGGAAACACCATATATTTT.